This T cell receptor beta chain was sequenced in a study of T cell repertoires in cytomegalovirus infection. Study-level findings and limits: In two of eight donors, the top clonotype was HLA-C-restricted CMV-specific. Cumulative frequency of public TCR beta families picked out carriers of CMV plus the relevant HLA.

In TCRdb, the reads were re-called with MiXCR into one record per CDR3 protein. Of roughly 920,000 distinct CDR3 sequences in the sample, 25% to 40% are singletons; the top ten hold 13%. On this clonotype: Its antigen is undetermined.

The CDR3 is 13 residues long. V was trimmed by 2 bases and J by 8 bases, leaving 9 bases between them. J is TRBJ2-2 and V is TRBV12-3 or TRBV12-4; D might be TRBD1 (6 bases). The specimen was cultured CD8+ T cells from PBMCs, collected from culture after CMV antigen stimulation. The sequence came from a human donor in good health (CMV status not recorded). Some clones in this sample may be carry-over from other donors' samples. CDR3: CASSLKGEGELFF. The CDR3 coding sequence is TGTGCCAGCAGTTTAAAGGGGGAAGGGGAGCTGTTTTTT.